This paragraph covers one T cell receptor (beta chain) sequence. Its specific antigen is unknown. Per-base qualities were not stored, and no clone one base away is much larger. These data originate in a study of cytomegalovirus exposure and HLA in healthy donors (dated by TCRdb to 2016 to 2017). Regarding the research as a whole: In an earlier analysis of under 600 of the donors, 276 Gb of sequence data and 90 million to 130 million unique TCR beta sequences from about 180 million T cells were reported. Roughly 300 gigabases of sequencing data and approximately 80 million unique TCR sequences were included in an early release covering about 700 HLA-typed donors. Of the roughly 400 genotyped donors, about 84% fell in the genetic ancestry cluster associated with self-reported Caucasian donors. The study aimed to test whether signatures of past pathogen exposure could be identified by cataloging public T cell receptors. The T cell repertoires of 670 or so subjects were profiled by immunosequencing and related to cytomegalovirus serostatus. Along with the approximately 650-subject first cohort, a separate validation cohort of over 90 different subjects was used. High-throughput TCR immunosequencing, statistical association of individual TCRs with disease status, and machine learning were combined to predict cytomegalovirus infection status. A later analysis re-analyzed previously published TCR beta repertoires from 660 or so donors and added high-resolution HLA genotyping to study TCR occurrence patterns. Rather than using new phenotypic data, the later analysis identified candidate immune exposures from TCR beta sequences and from how often those sequences occurred across donors. In an earlier analysis of around 540 of the donors, high-throughput TCR beta sequencing was used to judge whether each TCR beta V gene segment behaved as functional or pseudogenic. Donor age, sex, ethnicity and CMV serostatus were compiled alongside the repertoire data. A later genetic analysis used genome-wide SNP genotypes for about three fifths of the 666 donors, treating that subset as a discovery cohort. Every discovery cohort repertoire had been produced on one sequencing platform. HLA typing covered class I and class II loci at four-digit resolution. The number of donors typed differed by locus, with roughly 620-630 for A, B, C, DRB1 and DQB1, over 500 for DQA1, under 610 for DPA1, and some 450 for DPB1. Because of strong linkage in the cohort, roughly five DR-DQ haplotypes were treated as single units for association and clustering. Among approximately 370 genotyped donors of the cohort, an average of approximately 220,000 unique TCR beta nucleotide sequences was sequenced per donor, of which about 19% were non-productive.

The cohort comprised around 700 healthy bone marrow donors. All cohort members were sampled while nominally healthy, although unrecorded immune exposures were likely present. The donor was CMV seronegative and was included in the group of 352 seronegative cohort members. A peripheral blood sample was provided by each donor, and peripheral blood mononuclear cells were used for TCR beta sequencing. The Qiagen DNeasy Blood Extraction Kit was used to extract genomic DNA from the blood cell samples. Deletion took 5 bases off V and 3 bases off J, with a span of 14 bases between the germline ends. The CDR3 holds 15 amino acids from the cysteine to the phenylalanine. Only CDR3 DNA is held: 45 bases, read in frame from base 1. The CDR1 and CDR2 encoded by the germline V gene (reference sequence) are LNHDA and SQIVND. The investigation overall reported the following: For the cohort, immune exposure information was limited to CMV serostatus. Several of the top co-occurrence clusters appeared to be linked to parvovirus B19, influenza, CMV and Epstein-Barr virus, according to a later analysis. A further reported finding was that TCR beta sequences accurately predicted the HLA-A and HLA-B alleles for most subjects in the first cohort. While some public TCRs were present in many individuals, most TCR sequences turned up only very rarely across donors. The sequencing pipeline was judged likely to have produced a cluster of highly shared sequence variants as a technical artifact. A later genetic analysis associated a missense DCLRE1C variant with V-gene and J-gene trimming of TCR beta chains, and an independent cohort replicated the association. A few of the identified cytomegalovirus-associated TCR beta chains were confirmed in vitro to be specific for cytomegalovirus antigens. A total of about 150 TCR beta chains were listed by the study as associated with cytomegalovirus. A later genetic analysis reported fewer N-insertions in productive TCRs among donors in an Asian-associated ancestry cluster than the roughly 700-donor mean. Correlated functional status among segregating V segments might be attributable to linkage disequilibrium, but an unknown experimental factor could not be ruled out. HLA typing was unavailable for some donors at each locus, so association tests used only the typed subset. Compared with equally common non-associated chains, HLA-associated TCR beta chains in a later analysis were more clonally expanded and had lower generation probabilities. In an earlier analysis of some 540 of the donors, most TCR beta V segments appeared in productive rearrangements about 90% or about 30% of the time, broadly matching IMGT annotations. The presence/absence analyses assumed that sequencing depth was roughly uniform across donors, and that assumption may not be true. It was suggested by the authors that the approach could potentially be generalized to other disease states and immunological phenotypes. Cytomegalovirus status was reported to be diagnosed by the classifier with high specificity and sensitivity in both the original and validation cohorts. According to a later analysis, most CMV-associated TCR beta chains appeared to be HLA-restricted, and the HLA associations seemed to be driven largely by CMV exposure. Because counts were too low, approximately 18 rarely observed V segments, including chromosome 9 orphons, were excluded from the earlier analysis of 500 to 700 of the donors. In a later analysis, TCR association rates were found to vary across HLA loci, with the most associated TCRs seen for DRB1 alleles and the fewest for HLA-C alleles. The 87-base-pair reads could not distinguish some IMGT-functional V segments, including TRBV6-2 and TRBV6-3, so those segments were excluded. In a later analysis, 16,951 TCR beta sequences were associated with specific HLA alleles at a false discovery rate of 0.05. The cohort was sequenced for TCR beta chains only, and without alpha or paired-chain data the features that could be detected were limited. When HLA alleles, especially DR and DQ, strongly co-occurred, TCR associations were difficult to assign to individual alleles.

Library preparation used the immunoSEQ multiplex PCR assay. A mixture of 60 forward primers for TCR Vbeta segments and 13 reverse primers for TCR Jbeta segments was used in the multiplex PCR. Amplification of the CDR3 region of rearranged TCR beta genes was performed with a multiplex PCR assay on genomic DNA. On the Illumina HiSeq System, the amplified TCR beta libraries were sequenced as 87-base-pair reads. Processing in the source paper ran as follows. Across the 600 to 700 repertoires, a later analysis counted approximately 75 million unique TCR beta chains, around 10 million of which were shared by at least two donors. Raw reads were error-corrected and collapsed into unique sequences with a nearest-neighbor algorithm that merged closely related sequences to remove PCR and sequencing errors. Alignment of CDR3 sequences to IMGT reference sequences was used to assign V, D and J gene segments. Each retained sequence needed at least a six-nucleotide match to both a V gene segment and a J gene segment. A rearrangement counted as productive if the CDR3 had no stop codons and remained in frame with V and J, and every other rearrangement counted as non-productive. CDR3 was defined by IMGT convention, running from the second conserved V-encoded cysteine to the conserved J-encoded phenylalanine. The earlier analysis of 587 of the donors excluded any sequence lacking an unambiguous match to a single V gene segment. An earlier analysis of just under 600 of the donors called V segments functional above 56.7% productive rearrangements and segregating when the between-donor standard deviation exceeded 5%. A statistical classification framework was built to diagnose cytomegalovirus status from the catalog of TCR beta chain sequences. In a later analysis, V and J genes were assigned by comparing TCR nucleotide sequences against IMGT/GENE-DB human TR gene sequences. A later analysis assigned CDR3 sequences and most-parsimonious VDJ recombination scenarios with the TCRdist pipeline. In a later analysis, every TCR beta chain was defined by the combination of its CDR3 amino acid sequence and its V-gene family, and reads without a unique V-gene family were dropped. A later analysis removed 592 highly shared, low-generation-probability nucleotide sequences to deal with suspected cross-contamination and a sequencing artifact. In a later analysis, a clonal expansion index was calculated for each public chain from normalized within-repertoire ranks of inferred template counts. In a later analysis, generation probabilities were computed with a VDJ recombination model fitted to out-of-frame rearrangements, and the resulting probabilities were checked against IGoR. A later analysis scored TCR-TCR, TCR-HLA and TCR-CMV co-occurrence with hypergeometric tests, applying a repertoire-size bias correction to TCR pairs. To estimate false discovery rates, a later analysis permuted the HLA or CMV assignments 20 times. A later analysis grouped co-occurring TCRs with DBSCAN, adding TCRdist sequence similarity when clustering within HLA-allele-positive subsets. Repertoires with fewer than 30,000 or more than 120,000 public chains, plus five repertoires with anomalous nucleotide sharing, were excluded from co-occurrence clustering. In TCRdb, the immuneACCESS table is reduced to in-frame sequences with V and J assigned. These tables do not hold every clone; where another copy was compared, an unresolved V gene accounts for under half, and the others remain unexplained. V, J and clone size are taken as reported in that table, and D and trimming were inferred from the DNA itself. This sample holds roughly 140,000 clones; approximately 80% were observed only once. The ten largest make up approximately 5.1% of the sample.

The rearrangement joined TRBV19 to TRBJ1-5; TRBD1 might be the D gene, on 5 matching bases. The sequenced material came from PBMCs. This clonotype was obtained from a male donor in good health and CMV-seronegative. The CDR3 amino acid sequence is: CASSLAGRNNQPQHF. The DNA reads as follows: TGTGCCAGTAGTCTGGCGGGACGGAACAATCAGCCCCAGCATTTT.